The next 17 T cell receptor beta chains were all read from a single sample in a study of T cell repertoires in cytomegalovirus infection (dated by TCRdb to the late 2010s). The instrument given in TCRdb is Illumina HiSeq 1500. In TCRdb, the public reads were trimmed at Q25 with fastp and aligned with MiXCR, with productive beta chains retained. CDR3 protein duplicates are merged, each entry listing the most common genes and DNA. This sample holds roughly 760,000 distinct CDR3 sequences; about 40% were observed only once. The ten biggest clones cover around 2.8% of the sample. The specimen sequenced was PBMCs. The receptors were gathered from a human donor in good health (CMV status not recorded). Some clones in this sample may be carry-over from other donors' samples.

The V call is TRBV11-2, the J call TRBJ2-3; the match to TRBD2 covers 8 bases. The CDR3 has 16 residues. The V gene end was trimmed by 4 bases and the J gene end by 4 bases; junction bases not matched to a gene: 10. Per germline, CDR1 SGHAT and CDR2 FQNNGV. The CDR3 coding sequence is TGTGCCAGCAGCTCCACTAGCGGCCAGTACCCAGATACGCAGTATTTT. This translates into CASSSTSGQYPDTQYF.

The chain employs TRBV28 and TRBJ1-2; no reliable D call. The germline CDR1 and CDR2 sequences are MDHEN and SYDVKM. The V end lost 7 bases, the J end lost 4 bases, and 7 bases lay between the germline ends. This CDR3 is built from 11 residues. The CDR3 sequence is CASTSGYGYTF. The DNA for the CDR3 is TGTGCCAGCACTTCAGGCTATGGCTACACCTTC.

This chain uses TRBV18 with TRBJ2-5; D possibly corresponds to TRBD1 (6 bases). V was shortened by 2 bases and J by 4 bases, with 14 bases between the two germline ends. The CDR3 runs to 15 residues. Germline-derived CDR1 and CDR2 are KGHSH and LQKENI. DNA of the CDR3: TGTGCCAGCTCACCAATTGACAGGCCGAGAGAGACCCAGTACTTC. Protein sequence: CASSPIDRPRETQYF.

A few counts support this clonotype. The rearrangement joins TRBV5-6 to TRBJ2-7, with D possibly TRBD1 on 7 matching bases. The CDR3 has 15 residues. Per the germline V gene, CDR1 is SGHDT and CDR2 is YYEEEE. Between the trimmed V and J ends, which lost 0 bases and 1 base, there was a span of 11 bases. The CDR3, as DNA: TGTGCCAGCAGCTTGGAGACAGGGACTTCCTACGAGCAGTACTTC. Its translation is CASSLETGTSYEQYF. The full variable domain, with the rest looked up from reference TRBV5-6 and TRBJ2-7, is DAGVTQSPTHLIKTRGQQVTLRCSPKSGHDTVSWYQQALGQGPQFIFQYYEEEERQRGNFPDRFSGHQFPNYSSELNVNALLLGDSALYLCASSLETGTSYEQYFGPGTRLTVT.

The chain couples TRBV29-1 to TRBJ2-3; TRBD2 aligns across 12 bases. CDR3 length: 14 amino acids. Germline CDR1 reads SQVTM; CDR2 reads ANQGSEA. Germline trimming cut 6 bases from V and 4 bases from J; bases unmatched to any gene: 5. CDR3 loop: CSVRTSGTPDTQYF. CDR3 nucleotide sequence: TGCAGCGTCCGGACTAGCGGGACCCCAGATACGCAGTATTTT.

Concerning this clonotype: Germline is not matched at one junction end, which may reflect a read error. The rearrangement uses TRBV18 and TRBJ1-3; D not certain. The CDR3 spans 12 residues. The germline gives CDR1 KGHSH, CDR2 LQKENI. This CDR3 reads CASSPVGDTIYF. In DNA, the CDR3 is TGTGCCAGCTCACCAGTTGGAGACACCATATATTTT.

In DNA, the CDR3 is TGTGCCAGCAGCCACAGGAAGGGCGGGATTTACAATGAGCAGTTCTTC. Its protein is CASSHRKGGIYNEQFF. The chain combines TRBV27 with TRBJ2-1, with TRBD2 as a possible D gene (6 bases). The V gene lost 6 bases and the J gene lost 4 bases, with 19 bases spanning the gap. CDR1 and CDR2 (germline): MNHEY, SMNVEV (reference sequence). This CDR3 comprises 16 residues.

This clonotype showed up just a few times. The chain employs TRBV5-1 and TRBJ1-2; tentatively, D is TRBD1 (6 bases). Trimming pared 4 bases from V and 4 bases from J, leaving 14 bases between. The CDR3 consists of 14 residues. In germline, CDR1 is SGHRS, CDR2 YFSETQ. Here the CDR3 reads CASSGGTQAYGYTF. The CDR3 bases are TGCGCCAGCAGCGGCGGGACACAAGCCTATGGCTACACCTTC.

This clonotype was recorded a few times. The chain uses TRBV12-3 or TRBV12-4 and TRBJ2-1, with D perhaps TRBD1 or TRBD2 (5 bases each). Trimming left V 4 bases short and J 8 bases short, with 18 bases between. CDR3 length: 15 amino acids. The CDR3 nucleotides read TGTGCCAGCAGTTATCCCCAGGGTCGGGACGATGAGCAGTTCTTC. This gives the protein CASSYPQGRDDEQFF.

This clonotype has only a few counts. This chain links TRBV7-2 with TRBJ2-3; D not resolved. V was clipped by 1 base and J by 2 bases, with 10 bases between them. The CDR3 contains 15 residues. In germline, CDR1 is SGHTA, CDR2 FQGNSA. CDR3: CASSLVAGNTDTQYF. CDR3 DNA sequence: TGTGCCAGCAGCTTAGTGGCCGGCAACACAGATACGCAGTATTTT.

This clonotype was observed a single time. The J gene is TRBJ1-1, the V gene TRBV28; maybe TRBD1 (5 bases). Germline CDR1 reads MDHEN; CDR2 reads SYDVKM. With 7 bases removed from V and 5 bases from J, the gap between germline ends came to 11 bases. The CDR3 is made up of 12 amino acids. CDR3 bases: TGTGCCAGCACACAGGTGAGGACTGAAGCTTTCTTT. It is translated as CASTQVRTEAFF.

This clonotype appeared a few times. The CDR3 is CASSESNRQGNTIYF. CDR3 coding DNA: TGTGCCAGCAGTGAATCCAACAGGCAAGGAAACACCATATATTTT. The chain joins TRBV2 to TRBJ1-3; tentative D call: TRBD1 (5 bases). Germline CDR1 and CDR2: SNHLY and FYNNEI. The CDR3 has 15 residues. Trimming stripped 2 bases from V and 4 bases from J, with 12 bases between.

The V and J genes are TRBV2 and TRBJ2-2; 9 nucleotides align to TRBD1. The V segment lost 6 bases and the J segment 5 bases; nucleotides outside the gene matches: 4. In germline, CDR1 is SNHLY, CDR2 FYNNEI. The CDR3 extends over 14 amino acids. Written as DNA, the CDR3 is TGTGCCAGCAGGAGGGACAGGGAGACCGGGGAGCTGTTTTTT. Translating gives CASRRDRETGELFF.

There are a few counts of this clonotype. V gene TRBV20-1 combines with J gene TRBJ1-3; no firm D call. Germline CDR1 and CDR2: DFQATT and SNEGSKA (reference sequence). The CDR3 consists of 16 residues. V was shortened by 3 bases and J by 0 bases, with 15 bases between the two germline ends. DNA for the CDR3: TGCAGTGCTAGCGCCTTTCCCAGATACTCTGGAAACACCATATATTTT. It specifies CSASAFPRYSGNTIYF.

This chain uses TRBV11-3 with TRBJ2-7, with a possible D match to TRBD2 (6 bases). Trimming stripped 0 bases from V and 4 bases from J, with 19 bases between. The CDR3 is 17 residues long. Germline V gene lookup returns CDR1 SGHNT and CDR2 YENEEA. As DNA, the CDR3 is TGTGCCAGCAGCTTAGATGCCGTCCGGGGGTCCCCGTACGAGCAGTACTTC. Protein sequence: CASSLDAVRGSPYEQYF.

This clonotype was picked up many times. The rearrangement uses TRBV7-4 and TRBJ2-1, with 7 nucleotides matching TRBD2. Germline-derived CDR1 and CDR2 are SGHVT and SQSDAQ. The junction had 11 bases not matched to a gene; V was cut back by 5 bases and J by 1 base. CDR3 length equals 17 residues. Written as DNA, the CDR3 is TGTGCCAGCAGCCTCTGGCCGGGGCGGGAGTCCTACAATGAGCAGTTCTTC. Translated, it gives CASSLWPGRESYNEQFF.

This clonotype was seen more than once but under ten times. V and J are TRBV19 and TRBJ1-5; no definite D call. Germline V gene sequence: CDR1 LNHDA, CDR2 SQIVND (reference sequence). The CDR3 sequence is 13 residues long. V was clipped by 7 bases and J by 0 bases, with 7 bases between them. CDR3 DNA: TGTGCCAGTAACGTTTATAGCAATCAGCCCCAGCATTTT. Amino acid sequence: CASNVYSNQPQHF.